Listed below are T cell receptor beta chains from one sample, sequenced in a study of blood T cells in healthy people across ages. TCRdb redid the calling of the 5' RACE reads with MiXCR, one entry per CDR3 protein. This table holds about 1,400,000 distinct CDR3 sequences, around 59% found once. What was sequenced was blood. All receptors derive from a man aged 18-30 years in good health. Both conserved end residues are part of each CDR3. The D gene is left open where the match is weak. Rows may omit the clone size; those that give it use once, few, many or a size class.

j_call,d_call,cdr3_length,clone_size,v_call,cdr3_nt,cdr3_aa
TRBJ2-3,-,15,once,TRBV7-2,TGTGCCAGCAGCTTAAGGGGGTCGGGGCGGGATATGCAGTATTTT,CASSLRGSGRDMQYF
TRBJ2-6,-,13,-,TRBV27,TGTGCCAGCACCGTACCTGGGGCCAACGTCCTGACTTTC,CASTVPGANVLTF
TRBJ1-2,-,13,few,TRBV29-1,TGCAGCGTGGACAGTGCTTCTAACTATGGCTACACCTTC,CSVDSASNYGYTF
TRBJ1-2,TRBD1,17,-,TRBV28,TGTGCCACACTTCCTCACCTCCGGGACAGGGGGAACTATGGCTACACCTTC,CATLPHLRDRGNYGYTF
TRBJ1-5,-,14,-,TRBV6-2/TRBV6-3,TGTGCCAGCAGTTACTTGGCAGCCGATCAGCCCCAGCATTTT,CASSYLAADQPQHF
TRBJ2-2,-,14,few,TRBV12-3/TRBV12-4,TGTGCCAGCAGTCCCGGACTGAACACCGGGGAGCTGTTTTTT,CASSPGLNTGELFF
TRBJ1-6,-,14,few,TRBV6-5,TGTGCCAGCAGTTACGGACAGAATAATTCACCCCTCCACTTT,CASSYGQNNSPLHF
TRBJ1-2,TRBD1,15,-,TRBV24-1,TGTGCCACCAGTGATCCCGGGACAGGGATCTATGGCTACACCTTC,CATSDPGTGIYGYTF
TRBJ2-1,-,12,-,TRBV29-1,TGCAGCGTTGCCATGGTGGGGTATGAGCAGTTCTTC,CSVAMVGYEQFF
TRBJ1-2,TRBD1,14,-,TRBV6-5,TGTGCCAGCAGACTTGCGACAGGGAGCTATGGCTACACCTTC,CASRLATGSYGYTF
TRBJ1-2,TRBD1,15,-,TRBV10-3,TGTACCATCAGTGGCCGACAGGGGCCGAACTATGGCTACACCTTC,CTISGRQGPNYGYTF
TRBJ2-7,-,15,-,TRBV6-2/TRBV6-3,TGTGCCAGCAGTAAGGAGAACAGGGGGGGCTACGAGCAGTACTTC,CASSKENRGGYEQYF
TRBJ2-1,TRBD2,14,few,TRBV27,TGTGCCAGCAGAATGGGACTAGCGGGAGGGGAGCAGTTCTTC,CASRMGLAGGEQFF
TRBJ1-2,TRBD1,19,-,TRBV27,TGTGCCAGCAGTTTATCGGCCGGGACAGGGGGATTCCTCTCCTATGGCTACACCTTC,CASSLSAGTGGFLSYGYTF
TRBJ2-7,-,14,-,TRBV14,TGTGCCAGCTCGGGTGGGGCAACCCCCTACGAGCAGTACTTC,CASSGGATPYEQYF
TRBJ1-2,TRBD1,15,once,TRBV20-1,TGCAGTGCTAGAGATAGACGACAGGGGACGGAGGGCTACACCTTC,CSARDRRQGTEGYTF
TRBJ2-5,-,14,few,TRBV4-3,TGCGCCAGCAGCCAGACACAGTACCAAGAGACCCAGTACTTC,CASSQTQYQETQYF
TRBJ2-1,-,17,once,TRBV12-5,TGTGCTAATGGCTTGCCTCAGGGGACTCGAACCTACAATGAGCAGTTCTTC,CANGLPQGTRTYNEQFF
TRBJ2-1,TRBD2,14,-,TRBV20-1,TGCAGTGCTTTCCACGGGGGGGAATACAATGAGCAGTTCTTC,CSAFHGGEYNEQFF
TRBJ2-7,-,14,-,TRBV7-6,TGTGCCAGCAGACCCCGGCTGAGCTCCTACGAGCAGTACTTC,CASRPRLSSYEQYF
TRBJ2-1,TRBD2,15,once,TRBV5-1,TGCGCCAGCAGCTTGTCGCCTAGCGGGAACAATGAGCAGTTCTTC,CASSLSPSGNNEQFF
TRBJ1-1,-,13,few,TRBV10-3,TGTGCCATCGGGGCAGCGATGAACACTGAAGCTTTCTTT,CAIGAAMNTEAFF
TRBJ2-1,-,11,-,TRBV6-2/TRBV6-3,TGTGCCAGCAGGCAGCTAACTGCGCAGTTCTTC,CASRQLTAQFF
TRBJ2-1,-,12,-,TRBV11-2,TGTGCCAGCACCGAGTCCTCGAATGAGCAGTTCTTC,CASTESSNEQFF
TRBJ2-4,TRBD2,17,-,TRBV6-2/TRBV6-3,TGTGCCAGCGCGCGGACTAGCGGGGACCTAGCCAAAAACATTCAGTACTTC,CASARTSGDLAKNIQYF
TRBJ1-1,-,15,-,TRBV28,TGTGCCAGCAGTTATTCCGCCGGGTTGAACACTGAAGCTTTCTTT,CASSYSAGLNTEAFF
TRBJ2-3,-,12,-,TRBV29-1,TGCAGCGTTGAAGCTTTACCAGATACGCAGTATTTT,CSVEALPDTQYF
TRBJ2-6,-,16,-,TRBV10-3,TGTGCCGTCAGTGAACCAGAGGAGTCTGGGGCCAACGTCCTGACTTTC,CAVSEPEESGANVLTF
TRBJ1-1,-,12,-,TRBV10-2,TGCGCCGGCGGGGGCGCGGACACTGAAGCTTTCTTT,CAGGGADTEAFF
TRBJ1-1,-,13,few,TRBV20-1,TGCAGTGCTAGTATTCGGATGAACACTGAAGCTTTCTTT,CSASIRMNTEAFF
TRBJ1-1,-,14,-,TRBV7-9,TGTGCCAGCAGCTACGCAGGGGATCCCACTGAAGCTTTCTTT,CASSYAGDPTEAFF
TRBJ2-3,TRBD2,17,once,TRBV6-1,TGTGCCAGCAGTGCCGGGACTAGCGTCGGTTTGCCAGATACGCAGTATTTT,CASSAGTSVGLPDTQYF
TRBJ2-3,TRBD1,15,few,TRBV28,TGTGCCAGCAGTTTAAGGGACAGGACTACAGATACGCAGTATTTT,CASSLRDRTTDTQYF
TRBJ1-2,-,14,-,TRBV7-9,TGTGCCAGCAGCTTCGGGCGTGGGGGCCAAGGCTACACCTTC,CASSFGRGGQGYTF
TRBJ2-3,-,14,-,TRBV3-1,TGTGCCAGCAGCCCAAGCGGAATATGGGATACGCAGTATTTT,CASSPSGIWDTQYF
TRBJ2-6,-,16,-,TRBV7-9,TGTGCCAGCAGCTGGAGTCCCGCACCTGGGGCCAACGTCCTGACTTTC,CASSWSPAPGANVLTF
TRBJ1-5,-,15,-,TRBV6-2/TRBV6-3,TGTGCCAGCAGTCCCGATGTGGGGGGAGGGCAGCCCCAGCATTTT,CASSPDVGGGQPQHF
TRBJ2-3,-,15,-,TRBV7-6,TGTGCCAGCACCCTGGTAGGAGGGCCCCCAGATACGCAGTATTTT,CASTLVGGPPDTQYF
TRBJ2-7,-,11,-,TRBV20-1,TGCAGTGCGAAAGGGGTCTACGAGCAGTACTTC,CSAKGVYEQYF
TRBJ1-2,-,13,many,TRBV27,TGTGCCAGCAGTCCCAGTGGAAACTATGGCTACACCTTC,CASSPSGNYGYTF